This paragraph reports one T cell receptor beta chain. Trimming pared 4 bases from V and 1 base from J, leaving 13 bases between. The CDR3 runs 15 residues. Germline V gene data show CDR1 as SQVTM and CDR2 as ANQGSEA. This specimen belongs to a study of healthy donors' naive CD4 and CD8 T cells. TCR libraries were built from about 0.55 ug of total RNA by linear amplification. TCRdb redid the calling of the reads with MiXCR, one entry per CDR3 protein. The sample carries 200,000 or so distinct CDR3 sequences, nearly 75% recorded once. Naive CD4+ cells were sorted as CD4+CD8-CD45RO-CD45RA+; naive CD8+ as CD8+CD4-CD45RA+CD27bright.

Sequencing was carried out using naive CD4+ and CD8+ T cells sorted from blood, pooled from several donors. The rearrangement joins TRBV29-1 to TRBJ2-2; D gene uncertain. This receptor was taken from a pool of human donors in good health; the sample pools cells from several healthy donors. The CDR3 loop reads CSVVLPNQNTGELFF. DNA for the CDR3: TGCAGCGTTGTACTGCCAAACCAGAACACCGGGGAGCTGTTTTTT.